The source of this T cell receptor (beta chain) is a study of T cell repertoires in cytomegalovirus infection. Overall study results and limits: HLA-C-restricted CMV clonotypes gave the most frequent clonotype in two of eight donors. Of the TCR beta families, the public ones yielded a cumulative frequency that identified carriers of CMV plus the relevant HLA.

MiXCR, applied by TCRdb to the reads, yields one record per CDR3 protein. This table has roughly 69,000 distinct CDR3 sequences, around 28% appearing once. About this clonotype itself: Its specificity is not known.

V gave up 1 base and J gave up 8 bases; unmatched junction bases: 9. The CDR3 has 16 residues. Germline V CDR1 and CDR2: LGHNA, YSLEER. The V call is TRBV4-3, the J call TRBJ2-1, with 9 bases aligning to TRBD2. The sample in question was CD8+ T cells from cultured PBMCs, obtained from culture after CMV antigen stimulation. The sequence was obtained from a human donor in good health (CMV status not recorded). Some clones in this sample may be carry-over from other donors' samples. CDR3 sequence (DNA): TGCGCCAGCAGCCAAGGTTTACCGCGGGGGGGCTATGAGCAGTTCTTC. This gives the protein CASSQGLPRGGYEQFF.